Included here is one TCR beta chain sequence, with context. These data belong to a study of T cells in Graves' hyperthyroidism and ophthalmopathy. Germline V gene data show CDR1 as LNHDA and CDR2 as SQIVND (reference sequence). This CDR3 comprises 15 residues. Trimming shortened V by 3 bases and J by 2 bases, and 11 bases separated the two germline ends. From RNA transcripts, TCR beta CDR3 regions were amplified. TCR CDR3 underwent first-round RT-PCR with the HTBI primer set. TCRdb re-called the multiplex PCR reads with MiXCR, one entry per CDR3 protein. Of around 200,000 distinct CDR3 sequences in the sample, over 15% were seen once. No progression to ophthalmopathy during 18 months of follow-up defined stable disease. Participants, patients aged 18 to 65, had newly diagnosed hyperthyroidism with a duration under 2 months.

The clonotype was recovered from a woman aged 45 to 65 with Graves' hyperthyroidism. The V and J genes are TRBV19 and TRBJ1-5; maybe TRBD1 (5 bases). The sequencing sample was made of blood. The CDR3 DNA sequence: TGTGCCAGTAGTATGGGGCGAGGAGGCAATCAGCCCCAGCATTTT. Translating gives CASSMGRGGNQPQHF.